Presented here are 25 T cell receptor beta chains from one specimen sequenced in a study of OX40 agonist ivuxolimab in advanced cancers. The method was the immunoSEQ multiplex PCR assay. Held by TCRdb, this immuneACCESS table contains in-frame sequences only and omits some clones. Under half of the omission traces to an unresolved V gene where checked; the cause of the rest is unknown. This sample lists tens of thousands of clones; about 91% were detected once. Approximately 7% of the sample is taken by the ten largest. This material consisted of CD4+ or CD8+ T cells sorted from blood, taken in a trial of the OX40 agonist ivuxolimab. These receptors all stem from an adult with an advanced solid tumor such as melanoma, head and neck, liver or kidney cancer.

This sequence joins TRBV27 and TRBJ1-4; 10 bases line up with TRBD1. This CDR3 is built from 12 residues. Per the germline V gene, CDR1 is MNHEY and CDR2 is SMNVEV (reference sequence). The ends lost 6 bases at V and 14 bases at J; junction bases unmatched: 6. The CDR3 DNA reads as TGTGCCAGCAGATCACTGACAGGGGGCCTGTTTTTT. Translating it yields CASRSLTGGLFF.

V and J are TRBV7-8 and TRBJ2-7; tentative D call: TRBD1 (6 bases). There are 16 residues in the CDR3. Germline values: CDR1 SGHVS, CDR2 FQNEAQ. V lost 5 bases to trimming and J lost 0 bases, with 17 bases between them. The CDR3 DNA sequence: TGTGCCAGCAGCCAATCCAGGGGCCTTAGCTCCTACGAGCAGTACTTC. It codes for CASSQSRGLSSYEQYF. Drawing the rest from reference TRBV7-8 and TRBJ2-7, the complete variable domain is GAGVSQSPRYKVAKRGQDVALRCDPISGHVSLFWYQQALGQGPEFLTYFQNEAQLDKSGLPSDRFFAERPEGSVSTLKIQRTQQEDSAVYLCASSQSRGLSSYEQYFGPGTRLTVT.

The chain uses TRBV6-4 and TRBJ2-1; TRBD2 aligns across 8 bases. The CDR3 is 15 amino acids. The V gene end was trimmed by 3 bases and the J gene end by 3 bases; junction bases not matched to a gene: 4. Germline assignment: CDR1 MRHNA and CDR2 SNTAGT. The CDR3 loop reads CASSDNSGSYNEQFF. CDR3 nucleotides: TGTGCCAGCAGTGATAACAGCGGGAGCTACAATGAGCAGTTCTTC.

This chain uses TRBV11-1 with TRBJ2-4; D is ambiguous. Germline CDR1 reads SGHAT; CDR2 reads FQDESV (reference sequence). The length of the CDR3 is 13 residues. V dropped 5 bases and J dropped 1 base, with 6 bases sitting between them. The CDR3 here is CASSNYAKNIQYF. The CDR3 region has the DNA TGTGCCAGCAGCAACTACGCCAAAAACATTCAGTACTTC. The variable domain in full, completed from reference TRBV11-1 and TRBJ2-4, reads EAEVAQSPRYKITEKSQAVAFWCDPISGHATLYWYRQILGQGPELLVQFQDESVVDDSQLPKDRFSAERLKGVDSTLKIQPAELGDSAMYLCASSNYAKNIQYFGAGTRLSVL.

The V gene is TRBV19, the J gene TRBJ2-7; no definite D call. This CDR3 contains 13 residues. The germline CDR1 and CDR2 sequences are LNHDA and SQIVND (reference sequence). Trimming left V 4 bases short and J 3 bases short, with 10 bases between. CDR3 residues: CASSNQPNYEQYF. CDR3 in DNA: TGTGCCAGTAGTAACCAGCCCAACTACGAGCAGTACTTC. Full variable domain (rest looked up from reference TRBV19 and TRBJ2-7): DGGITQSPKYLFRKEGQNVTLSCEQNLNHDAMYWYRQDPGQGLRLIYYSQIVNDFQKGDIAEGYSVSREKKESFPLTVTSAQKNPTAFYLCASSNQPNYEQYFGPGTRLTVT.

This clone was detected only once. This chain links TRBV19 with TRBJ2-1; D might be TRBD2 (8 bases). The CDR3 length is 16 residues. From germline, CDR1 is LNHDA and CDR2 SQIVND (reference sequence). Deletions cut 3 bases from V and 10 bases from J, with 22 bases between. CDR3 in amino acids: CASSIAPGLGGMEQFF. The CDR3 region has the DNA TGTGCCAGTAGTATTGCCCCGGGACTAGGGGGCATGGAGCAGTTCTTC.

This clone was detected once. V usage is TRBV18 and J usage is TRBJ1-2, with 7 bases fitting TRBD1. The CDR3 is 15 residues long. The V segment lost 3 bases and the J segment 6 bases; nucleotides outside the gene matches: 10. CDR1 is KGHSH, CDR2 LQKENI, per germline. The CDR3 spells CASSPPATGRNGYTF. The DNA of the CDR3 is TGTGCCAGCTCACCGCCGGCGACAGGGCGGAATGGCTACACCTTC.

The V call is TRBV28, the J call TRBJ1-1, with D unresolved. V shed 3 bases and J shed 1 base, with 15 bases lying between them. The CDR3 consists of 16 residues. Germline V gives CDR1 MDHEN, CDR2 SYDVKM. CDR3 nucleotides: TGTGCCAGCAGTTTGACGCCTAAGTCCCCGAACACTGAAGCTTTCTTT. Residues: CASSLTPKSPNTEAFF.

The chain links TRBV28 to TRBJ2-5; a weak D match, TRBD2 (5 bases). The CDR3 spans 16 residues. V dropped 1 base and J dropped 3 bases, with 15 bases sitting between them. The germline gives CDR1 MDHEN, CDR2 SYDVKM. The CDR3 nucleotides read TGTGCCAGCAGTTTATTAGGACTGGGGTCGAAAGAGACCCAGTACTTC. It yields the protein CASSLLGLGSKETQYF.

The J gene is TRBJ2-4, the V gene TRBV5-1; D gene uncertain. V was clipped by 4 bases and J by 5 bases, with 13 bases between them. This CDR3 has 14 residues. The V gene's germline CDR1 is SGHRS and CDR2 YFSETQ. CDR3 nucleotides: TGCGCCAGCAGCCCAGAGGTCGGTGAAAACATTCAGTACTTC. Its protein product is CASSPEVGENIQYF.

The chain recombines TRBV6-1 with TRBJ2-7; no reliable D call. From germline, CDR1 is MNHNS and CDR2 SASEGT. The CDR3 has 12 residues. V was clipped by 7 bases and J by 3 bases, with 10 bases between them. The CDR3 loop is CASNPSRYEQYF. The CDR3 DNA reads TGTGCCAGCAACCCAAGCCGCTACGAGCAGTACTTC.

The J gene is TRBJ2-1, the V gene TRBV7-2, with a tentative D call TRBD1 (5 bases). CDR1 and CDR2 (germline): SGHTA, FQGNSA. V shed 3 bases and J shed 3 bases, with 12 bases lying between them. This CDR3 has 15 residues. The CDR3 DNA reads TGTGCCAGCAGCTTGTCCCAGGGTGGCTACAATGAGCAGTTCTTC. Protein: CASSLSQGGYNEQFF.

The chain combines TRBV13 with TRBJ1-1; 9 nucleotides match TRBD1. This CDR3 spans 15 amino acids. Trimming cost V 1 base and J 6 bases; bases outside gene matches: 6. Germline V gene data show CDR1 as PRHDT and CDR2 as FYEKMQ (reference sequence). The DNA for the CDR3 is TGTGCCAGCAGCTTAGACAGGGGGCTAAGCTCTGAAGCTTTCTTT. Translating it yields CASSLDRGLSSEAFF.

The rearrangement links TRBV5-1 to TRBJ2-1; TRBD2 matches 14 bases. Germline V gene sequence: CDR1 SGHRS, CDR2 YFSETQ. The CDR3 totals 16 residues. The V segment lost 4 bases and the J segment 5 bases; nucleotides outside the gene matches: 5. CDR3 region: CASSPWTSGRNNEQFF. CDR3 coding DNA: TGCGCCAGCAGCCCATGGACTAGCGGGAGGAACAATGAGCAGTTCTTC. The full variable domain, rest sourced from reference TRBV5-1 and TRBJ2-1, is KAGVTQTPRYLIKTRGQQVTLSCSPISGHRSVSWYQQTPGQGLQFLFEYFSETQRNKGNFPGRFSGRQFSNSRSEMNVSTLELGDSALYLCASSPWTSGRNNEQFFGPGTRLTVL.

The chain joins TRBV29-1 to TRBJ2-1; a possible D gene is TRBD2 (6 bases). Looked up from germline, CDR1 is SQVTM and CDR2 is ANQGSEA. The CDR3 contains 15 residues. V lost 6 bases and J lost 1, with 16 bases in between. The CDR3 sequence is CSVDYGGWSYNEQFF. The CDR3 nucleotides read TGCAGCGTGGATTACGGGGGTTGGTCCTACAATGAGCAGTTCTTC.

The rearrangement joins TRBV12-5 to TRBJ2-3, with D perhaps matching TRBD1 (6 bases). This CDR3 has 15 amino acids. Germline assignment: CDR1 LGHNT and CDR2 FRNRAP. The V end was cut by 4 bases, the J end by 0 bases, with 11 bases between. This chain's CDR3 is CASGSGVFSTDTQYF. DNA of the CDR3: TGTGCTAGTGGTTCAGGGGTCTTTAGCACAGATACGCAGTATTTT.

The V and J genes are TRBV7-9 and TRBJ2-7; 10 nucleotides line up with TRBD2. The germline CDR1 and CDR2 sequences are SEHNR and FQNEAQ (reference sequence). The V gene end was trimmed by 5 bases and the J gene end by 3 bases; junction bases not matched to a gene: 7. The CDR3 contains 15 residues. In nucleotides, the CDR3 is TGTGCCAGCAGCCCGAGGACTAGCGGAGGCTACGAGCAGTACTTC. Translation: CASSPRTSGGYEQYF.

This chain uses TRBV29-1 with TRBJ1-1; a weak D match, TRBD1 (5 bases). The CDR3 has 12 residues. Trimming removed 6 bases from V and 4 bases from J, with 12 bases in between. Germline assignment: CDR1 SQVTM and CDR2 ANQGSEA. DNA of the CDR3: TGCAGCGTGTTAGCAGGGCCCACTGAAGCTTTCTTT. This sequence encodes CSVLAGPTEAFF.

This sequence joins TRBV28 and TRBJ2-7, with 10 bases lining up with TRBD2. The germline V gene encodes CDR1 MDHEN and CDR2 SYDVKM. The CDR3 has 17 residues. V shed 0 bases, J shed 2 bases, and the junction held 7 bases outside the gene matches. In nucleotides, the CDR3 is TGTGCCAGCAGTTTATGGGCTAGCGGGAGAGTCGCCTACGAGCAGTACTTC. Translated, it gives CASSLWASGRVAYEQYF. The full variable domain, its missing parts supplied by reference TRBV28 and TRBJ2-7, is DVKVTQSSRYLVKRTGEKVFLECVQDMDHENMFWYRQDPGLGLRLIYFSYDVKMKEKGDIPEGYSVSREKKERFSLILESASTNQTSMYLCASSLWASGRVAYEQYFGPGTRLTVT.

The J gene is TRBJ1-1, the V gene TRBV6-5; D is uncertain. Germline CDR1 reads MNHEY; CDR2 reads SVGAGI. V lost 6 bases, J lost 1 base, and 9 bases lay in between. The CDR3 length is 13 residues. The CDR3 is CASRPRTNTEAFF. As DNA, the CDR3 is TGTGCCAGCAGACCAAGAACGAACACTGAAGCTTTCTTT.

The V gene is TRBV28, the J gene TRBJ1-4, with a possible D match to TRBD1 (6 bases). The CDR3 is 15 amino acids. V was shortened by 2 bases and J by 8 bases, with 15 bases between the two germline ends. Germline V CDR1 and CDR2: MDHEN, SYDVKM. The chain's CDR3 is CASSLGGQVGEKLFF. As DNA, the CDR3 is TGTGCCAGCAGTTTAGGGGGGCAGGTAGGGGAAAAACTGTTTTTT.

Here the CDR3 DNA reads TGTGCCTGGAGTGTAGCGGGGATAGCCAAAAACATTCAGTACTTC. It yields the protein CAWSVAGIAKNIQYF. J is TRBJ2-4 and V is TRBV30; TRBD2 matches 7 bases. J was trimmed by 0 bases and V by 0 bases; bases with no gene match: 2. The CDR3 sequence is 15 residues long. Germline CDR1 is GTSNPN and CDR2 is SVGIG (reference sequence).

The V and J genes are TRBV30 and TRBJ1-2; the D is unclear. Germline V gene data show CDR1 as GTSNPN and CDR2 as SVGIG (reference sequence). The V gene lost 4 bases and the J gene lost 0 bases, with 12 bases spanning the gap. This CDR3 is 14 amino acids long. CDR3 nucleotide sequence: TGTGCCTGGAACCGGGGAGTAGCTAACTATGGCTACACCTTC. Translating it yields CAWNRGVANYGYTF.

The CDR3: CAIRGTGTGELFF. As DNA, the CDR3 is TGTGCCATCAGGGGAACCGGGACCGGGGAGCTGTTTTTT. The chain recombines TRBV10-3 with TRBJ2-2; D unclear. The CDR3 totals 13 residues. The V gene's germline CDR1 is ENHRY and CDR2 SYGVKD. Trimming stripped 6 bases from V and 5 bases from J, with 10 bases between.

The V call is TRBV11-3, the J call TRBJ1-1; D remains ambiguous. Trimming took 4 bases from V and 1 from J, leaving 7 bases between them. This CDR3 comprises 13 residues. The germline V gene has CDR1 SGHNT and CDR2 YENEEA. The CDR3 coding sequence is TGTGCCAGCAGCTCAACACAGAACACTGAAGCTTTCTTT. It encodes CASSSTQNTEAFF.